These 29 T cell receptor beta chains came from one sample sequenced in a study of CD8+ T cells in alopecia areata. Extraction and reverse transcription of RNA yielded cDNA as the sequencing template. TCRdb keeps only in-frame clones here, not all; method: immunoSEQ multiplex PCR. The table has around 100,000 clones, around 47% seen once. Treatment indicated: oral pan-JAK inhibitor, 5-10 mg twice daily. The sequences come from CD8+ T cells sorted from blood, collected at week 24, from a patient treated with tofacitinib. These receptors came from a human donor with alopecia areata.

This clone appeared a single time. The genes are TRBV19 and TRBJ2-1; TRBD1 matches at 7 bases. The CDR3 extends over 12 amino acids. Looked up from germline, CDR1 is LNHDA and CDR2 is SQIVND (reference sequence). J was trimmed by 9 bases and V by 7 bases; bases with no gene match: 6. The CDR3 loop is CASKTGSGEQFF. CDR3 nucleotides: TGTGCCAGTAAGACAGGGTCGGGTGAGCAGTTCTTC. Drawing the rest from reference TRBV19 and TRBJ2-1, the complete variable domain is DGGITQSPKYLFRKEGQNVTLSCEQNLNHDAMYWYRQDPGQGLRLIYYSQIVNDFQKGDIAEGYSVSREKKESFPLTVTSAQKNPTAFYLCASKTGSGEQFFGPGTRLTVL.

This sequence joins TRBV27 and TRBJ2-2; D possibly corresponds to TRBD2 (5 bases). Trimming left V 5 bases short and J 5 bases short, with 18 bases between. The CDR3 loop spans 16 amino acids. The germline V gene encodes CDR1 MNHEY and CDR2 SMNVEV (reference sequence). Written as DNA, the CDR3 is TGTGCCAGCAGTAGCATGAGGAGCCGGGGAACCGGGGAGCTGTTTTTT. Translating gives CASSSMRSRGTGELFF.

The rearrangement uses TRBV27 and TRBJ1-1; no firm D call. The V gene's germline CDR1 is MNHEY and CDR2 SMNVEV (reference sequence). V gave up 5 bases and J gave up 7 bases, with 11 bases separating them. The CDR3 has 12 residues. As DNA, the CDR3 is TGTGCCAGCAGTGGTACCGCATTTGAAGCTTTCTTT. This encodes CASSGTAFEAFF.

The chain recombines TRBV9 with TRBJ2-1, with 9 nucleotides matching TRBD2. Looked up from germline, CDR1 is SGDLS and CDR2 is YYNGEE. The CDR3 is 16 residues long. Trimming cost V 4 bases and J 2 bases; bases outside gene matches: 7. The CDR3 protein is CASSPVGGGAYNEQFF. The CDR3, as DNA: TGTGCCAGCAGCCCCGTGGGCGGGGGGGCCTACAATGAGCAGTTCTTC.

The chain recombines TRBV9 with TRBJ2-5, with D possibly TRBD2 on 6 matching bases. Deletions cut 0 bases from V and 5 bases from J, with 8 bases between. The CDR3 is made up of 13 amino acids. Germline V gene lookup returns CDR1 SGDLS and CDR2 YYNGEE. The CDR3 loop reads CASSVGDWETQYF. CDR3 nucleotide sequence: TGTGCCAGCAGCGTAGGGGACTGGGAGACCCAGTACTTC.

The V and J genes are TRBV6-1 and TRBJ2-7; the match to TRBD1 covers 9 bases. Germline CDR1 MNHNS, CDR2 SASEGT. V dropped 10 bases and J dropped 3; count of bases not matched to a gene: 4. This CDR3 has 12 amino acids. The CDR3 DNA follows: TGTGCCACGCGACAGGGGGACTACGAGCAGTACTTC. As protein: CATRQGDYEQYF.

The gene calls are TRBV7-6 and TRBJ1-1; D might be TRBD1 (6 bases). This CDR3 spans 16 amino acids. Germline V CDR1 and CDR2: SGHVS, FNYEAQ. V lost 5 bases and J lost 1, with 17 bases in between. As DNA, the CDR3 is TGTGCCAGCAGCACTGGGACACGCTACTCGAACACTGAAGCTTTCTTT. Translating it yields CASSTGTRYSNTEAFF.

Points on this clone: The sample has other DNA sequences that encode this CDR3 too. The gene calls are TRBV29-1 and TRBJ1-2; D is unclear. Germline V gene lookup returns CDR1 SQVTM and CDR2 ANQGSEA. This CDR3 contains 11 residues. Trimming took off 3 bases at V and 4 bases at J, with 6 bases between the two ends. The CDR3 nucleotides are TGCAGCGTTGACAGCGGCTATGGCTACACCTTC. It is translated as CSVDSGYGYTF.

The V gene is TRBV6-1, the J gene TRBJ2-5, with TRBD2 as a possible D gene (7 bases). V lost 2 bases and J 4 bases, leaving 14 bases between the germline ends. CDR3 size: 15 residues. Germline V lookup: CDR1 MNHNS, CDR2 SASEGT. The CDR3 nucleotides are TGTGCCAGCAGTGAACCGATGGGAGGGGGAGAGACCCAGTACTTC. Protein sequence: CASSEPMGGGETQYF.

This clone came up once. J is TRBJ2-7 and V is TRBV27; D perhaps matches TRBD2 (5 bases). Germline CDR1 is MNHEY and CDR2 is SMNVEV (reference sequence). This CDR3 comprises 12 residues. V was cut by 5 bases and J by 3 bases, with 8 bases left in between. CDR3 bases: TGTGCCAGCAGTCGGACTGGCTACGAGCAGTACTTC. Its protein product is CASSRTGYEQYF.

The chain recombines TRBV29-1 with TRBJ2-7; 12 positions agree with TRBD2. Germline V gene lookup returns CDR1 SQVTM and CDR2 ANQGSEA. V was pared by 1 base and J by 3 bases, with 13 bases of the junction left unmatched. CDR3 length: 18 amino acids. The CDR3 nucleotides read TGCAGCGTTGAAGGTGCGACTAGCGGGGGTAGAGATGGCTACGAGCAGTACTTC. Protein sequence: CSVEGATSGGRDGYEQYF.

This clone was seen more than once but under ten times. V usage is TRBV14 and J usage is TRBJ1-2; D gene uncertain. The V gene lost 5 bases and the J gene lost 4 bases, with 11 bases spanning the gap. CDR1 is SGHDN, CDR2 FVKESK, per germline. The CDR3 is 13 amino acids. The CDR3, as DNA: TGTGCCAGCAGCGAAGGAGGGCTCTATGGCTACACCTTC. As protein: CASSEGGLYGYTF.

The V and J genes are TRBV9 and TRBJ2-3; D unclear. Germline V CDR1 and CDR2: SGDLS, YYNGEE. V lost 2 bases and J 0 bases, leaving 10 bases between the germline ends. There are 15 residues in the CDR3. CDR3 amino acids: CASSVPASSTDTQYF. DNA of the CDR3: TGTGCCAGCAGCGTTCCAGCGTCTAGCACAGATACGCAGTATTTT.

This clone was recorded a few times. The chain employs TRBV28 and TRBJ1-5; D possibly corresponds to TRBD1 (6 bases). CDR3 length equals 14 residues. V shed 3 bases and J shed 3 bases, with 9 bases lying between them. Per germline, CDR1 MDHEN and CDR2 SYDVKM. The CDR3 nucleotides read TGTGCCAGCAGTTTGGGACACCTCAATCAGCCCCAGCATTTT. It codes for CASSLGHLNQPQHF.

The V and J genes are TRBV29-1 and TRBJ2-7; 11 bases map to TRBD2. The CDR3 contains 14 residues. With 5 bases clipped from V and 4 bases from J, the junction kept 7 bases outside the gene matches. Germline V gene sequence: CDR1 SQVTM, CDR2 ANQGSEA. The CDR3 protein is CSVSHSGRAYEQYF. In DNA, the CDR3 is TGCAGCGTTTCCCATAGCGGGAGGGCGTACGAGCAGTACTTC.

This clone was recorded a few times. In DNA, the CDR3 is TGTGCCAGCAGCTCCCCCCGGGCCATAGTAGGGGATGAGCAGTTCTTC. This translates into CASSSPRAIVGDEQFF. The chain recombines TRBV7-2 with TRBJ2-1; D may be TRBD1 (5 bases). V lost 4 bases, J lost 8 bases, and 21 bases lay in between. The CDR3 has 16 amino acids. Looked up from germline, CDR1 is SGHTA and CDR2 is FQGNSA.

This clone was picked up a small number of times. The chain uses TRBV27 and TRBJ2-7; D uncertain. Germline CDR1 MNHEY, CDR2 SMNVEV (reference sequence). Trimming shortened V by 5 bases and J by 5 bases, and 16 bases separated the two germline ends. The CDR3 has 14 residues. Here the CDR3 reads CASSPLDPDHEQYF. CDR3 nucleotide sequence: TGTGCCAGCAGTCCTTTGGACCCAGACCACGAGCAGTACTTC.

This clone was observed a handful of times. The chain employs TRBV7-9 and TRBJ2-7; D gene uncertain. The ends were cut back, 5 bases at V and 5 bases at J, with 4 bases in the middle. The length of the CDR3 is 10 residues. Germline assignment: CDR1 SEHNR and CDR2 FQNEAQ (reference sequence). The DNA for the CDR3 is TGTGCCAGCAGCACGGACGAGCAGTACTTC. Translated, it gives CASSTDEQYF.

This clone was seen only a few times. The chain employs TRBV27 and TRBJ1-1; D is undetermined. The CDR3 is 14 amino acids. The V and J ends lost 1 base and 2 bases respectively, with 8 bases between them. CDR1 is MNHEY and CDR2 is SMNVEV in the germline V gene (reference sequence). The DNA for the CDR3 is TGTGCCAGCAGTTTATGGCCGAAAAACACTGAAGCTTTCTTT. It specifies CASSLWPKNTEAFF.

In the case of this clone: The sample has other DNA sequences that encode this CDR3 too. The chain employs TRBV4-1 and TRBJ2-7; D is unclear. Trimming took off 1 base at V and 5 bases at J, with 3 bases between the two ends. This CDR3 is 11 amino acids long. Germline CDR1 and CDR2: MGHRA and YSYEKL. The CDR3 sequence is CASSQGDEQYF. For the CDR3, the DNA is TGCGCCAGCAGCCAAGGAGACGAGCAGTACTTC.

The chain combines TRBV12-5 with TRBJ2-7; D gene unclear. The germline gives CDR1 LGHNT, CDR2 FRNRAP. There are 12 residues in the CDR3. The ends were cut back, 5 bases at V and 10 bases at J, with 15 bases in the middle. DNA of the CDR3: TGTGCTAGTGGTAGTCCCAACGGAGAACAGTACTTC. This translates into CASGSPNGEQYF.

The CDR3 loop reads CASSMGNRVEAFF. Written as DNA, the CDR3 is TGTGCCAGTAGTATGGGGAACAGGGTGGAAGCTTTCTTT. The chain has TRBV19 and TRBJ1-1, with D possibly TRBD1 on 6 matching bases. V dropped 3 bases and J dropped 8 bases, with 13 bases sitting between them. Germline V lookup: CDR1 LNHDA, CDR2 SQIVND (reference sequence). The CDR3 is 13 residues long. The entire variable domain, with the rest obtained from reference TRBV19 and TRBJ1-1, is as follows: DGGITQSPKYLFRKEGQNVTLSCEQNLNHDAMYWYRQDPGQGLRLIYYSQIVNDFQKGDIAEGYSVSREKKESFPLTVTSAQKNPTAFYLCASSMGNRVEAFFGQGTRLTVV.

This clone has a handful of counts. The rearrangement joins TRBV29-1 to TRBJ2-7, with D unclear. CDR3 length equals 13 residues. V lost 3 bases to trimming and J lost 1 base, with 10 bases between them. The V gene's germline CDR1 is SQVTM and CDR2 ANQGSEA. The CDR3 DNA reads as TGCAGCGTTGAGACATCCGATTCCTACGAGCAGTACTTC. It specifies CSVETSDSYEQYF.

This rearrangement joins TRBV5-1 to TRBJ2-1; tentatively, D is TRBD1 (6 bases). CDR1 is SGHRS, CDR2 YFSETQ, per germline. V lost 2 bases and J lost 0, with 12 bases in between. The length of the CDR3 is 16 residues. The DNA for the CDR3 is TGCGCCAGCAGCTTAGACAGGCTGAGCTCCTACAATGAGCAGTTCTTC. Translation: CASSLDRLSSYNEQFF.

The chain employs TRBV11-3 and TRBJ2-7, with TRBD1 matching 7 bases. This CDR3 has 14 amino acids. J was trimmed by 0 bases and V by 4 bases; bases with no gene match: 3. CDR1 is SGHNT and CDR2 is YENEEA in the germline V gene. DNA of the CDR3: TGTGCCAGCAGCTCCCGGGACAGCTCCTACGAGCAGTACTTC. As protein: CASSSRDSSYEQYF. The full variable domain, in which reference TRBV11-3 and TRBJ2-7 provide the parts outside the CDR3, is EAGVVQSPRYKIIEKKQPVAFWCNPISGHNTLYWYLQNLGQGPELLIRYENEEAVDDSQLPKDRFSAERLKGVDSTLKIQPAELGDSAVYLCASSSRDSSYEQYFGPGTRLTVT.

DNA for the CDR3: TGTGCCAGCAGCCCCGCCGGGACACCTAATCAGCCCCAGCATTTT. Its translation: CASSPAGTPNQPQHF. The chain is built from TRBV7-9 and TRBJ1-5; maybe TRBD1 (6 bases). The germline V gene encodes CDR1 SEHNR and CDR2 FQNEAQ (reference sequence). This CDR3 has 15 amino acids. Trimming stripped 5 bases from V and 4 bases from J, with 15 bases between.

J is TRBJ2-3 and V is TRBV27, with TRBD2 matching over 10 bases. Germline CDR1 is MNHEY and CDR2 is SMNVEV (reference sequence). V was clipped by 8 bases and J by 5 bases; unmatched bases: 7. This CDR3 region has 14 residues. In DNA form, the CDR3 reads TGTGCCAGCTGGCTAGCGGGAGTAGGAGATACGCAGTATTTT. Amino acid sequence: CASWLAGVGDTQYF.

J is TRBJ2-2 and V is TRBV30; 13 bases align to TRBD2. Germline CDR1 is GTSNPN and CDR2 is SVGIG (reference sequence). CDR3 length: 21 residues. The junction had 16 bases not matched to a gene; V was cut back by 3 bases and J by 0 bases. The CDR3 DNA is TGTGCCTGGAGCCTCAACCCTACCAGGACTAGCGGGGGATCGAACACCGGGGAGCTGTTTTTT. Protein: CAWSLNPTRTSGGSNTGELFF.

This chain links TRBV7-2 with TRBJ1-1; TRBD1 is a possible D gene (5 bases). The CDR3 length is 15 residues. Deletions cut 4 bases from V and 4 bases from J, with 16 bases between. CDR1 is SGHTA and CDR2 is FQGNSA in the germline V gene. The CDR3 coding sequence is TGTGCCAGCAGCTCTGGGGCTAGTTTGGGCACTGAAGCTTTCTTT. It encodes CASSSGASLGTEAFF. The variable domain in full, completed from reference TRBV7-2 and TRBJ1-1, reads GAGVSQSPSNKVTEKGKDVELRCDPISGHTALYWYRQSLGQGLEFLIYFQGNSAPDKSGLPSDRFSAERTGGSVSTLTIQRTQQEDSAVYLCASSSGASLGTEAFFGQGTRLTVV.